This T cell receptor beta chain is drawn from a study of T-cell reconstitution after alpha-beta-depleted transplantation in children. V gave up 1 base and J gave up 5 bases, with 9 bases separating them. CDR3 length equals 14 residues. CDR1 is SGHDT and CDR2 is YYEEEE in the germline V gene. The authors prepared the TCRbeta library with unique molecular identifiers. Using its own MiXCR run on the PCR reads, TCRdb lists one record per CDR3 protein. The data show about 640,000 distinct CDR3 sequences, roughly 15% seen once. This clonotype was counted many times. The rearrangement links TRBV5-6 to TRBJ1-4, with D uncertain. Material: PBMCs from the stem cell graft donor, obtained from the stem cell graft. The clonotype comes from a human donor who donated a stem cell graft to a child with acute myeloid leukemia. The CDR3 bases are TGTGCCAGCAGCTTGCCGCCGGACAATGAAAAACTGTTTTTT. It translates to CASSLPPDNEKLFF.